The 26 T cell receptor beta chains below come from one sample, sequenced in a study of shared clonotypes between healthy human individuals. Sequencing was performed with immunoSEQ multiplex PCR; in TCRdb, only in-frame clones are kept and a portion is missing. The sample consists of some 660,000 clones, more than 70% of them appearing once. The sequenced sample consisted of memory CD4+ T cells sorted from blood. Noted subset: CD45RA-negative fraction. The receptor source for this set is a woman aged 25 to 39 in good health.

This clone was seen more than once but under ten times. The CDR3 bases are TGCGCCAGCAGCTTTGGCGGGAGGGCCAACACCGGGGAGCTGTTTTTT. As protein: CASSFGGRANTGELFF. The chain recombines TRBV5-1 with TRBJ2-2, with 9 bases identical to TRBD2. Trimming removed 2 bases from V and 2 bases from J; junction bases left unmatched: 4. Per the germline V gene, CDR1 is SGHRS and CDR2 is YFSETQ. The CDR3 contains 16 residues.

This clone was counted once. The chain has TRBV29-1 and TRBJ2-3; 7 bases are a match to TRBD2. V lost 3 bases and J lost 3; bases outside the gene matches: 6. CDR3 size: 14 residues. Per germline, CDR1 SQVTM and CDR2 ANQGSEA. CDR3 in DNA: TGCAGCGTTGATGGCGGGAGTGAGACAGATACGCAGTATTTT. Amino acids: CSVDGGSETDTQYF.

The chain combines TRBV7-2 with TRBJ1-2, with 9 bases fitting TRBD1. Trimming took 5 bases from V and 8 from J; bases not matched to a gene: 18. CDR3 size: 17 residues. The V gene's germline CDR1 is SGHTA and CDR2 FQGNSA. The CDR3 DNA is TGTGCCAGCAGCAAGGACCCCGGGACAGGGTGGTCGGGGGGCTACACCTTC. It yields the protein CASSKDPGTGWSGGYTF.

This clone occurred many times. The gene calls are TRBV5-1 and TRBJ1-1; 7 bases are shared with TRBD1. V gave up 4 bases and J gave up 3 bases; unmatched junction bases: 12. Germline values: CDR1 SGHRS, CDR2 YFSETQ. CDR3 length: 16 residues. The CDR3 DNA sequence: TGCGCCAGCAGCATACAGGGGCGGGTAAGAGACACTGAAGCTTTCTTT. Translated, it gives CASSIQGRVRDTEAFF.

The chain uses TRBV2 and TRBJ2-4, with unresolved D. This CDR3 is 15 amino acids long. CDR1 and CDR2 (germline): SNHLY, FYNNEI. The germline V and J ends were trimmed by 6 bases and 3 bases, with 15 bases remaining between them. Here the CDR3 reads CASRGQPSDKNIQYF. CDR3 in DNA: TGTGCCAGCAGGGGTCAGCCGTCCGACAAAAACATTCAGTACTTC.

The V gene is TRBV6-1, the J gene TRBJ2-7; D may be TRBD1 or TRBD2 (5 bases each). Germline lookup yields CDR1 MNHNS and CDR2 SASEGT. Trimming stripped 5 bases from V and 2 bases from J, with 10 bases between. The CDR3 is 13 residues long. The CDR3 region has the DNA TGTGCCAGCAGTTGGGACGGAACCTACGAGCAGTACTTC. It encodes CASSWDGTYEQYF.

In the case of this clone: Distinct nucleotide sequences in the sample also encode this CDR3. The rearrangement joins TRBV6-1 to TRBJ2-2, with D unresolved. The CDR3 has 13 residues. Germline CDR1 and CDR2: MNHNS and SASEGT. V lost 6 bases and J lost 2, with 7 bases in between. CDR3 bases: TGTGCCAGCAGCGAAAAAAACACCGGGGAGCTGTTTTTT. The encoded protein is CASSEKNTGELFF.

The CDR3 sequence: CASSIPRSGRAGEQFF. CDR3 bases: TGTGCCAGCAGTATACCACGTAGCGGGAGGGCCGGTGAGCAGTTCTTC. The chain employs TRBV7-9 and TRBJ2-1, with 11 bases that match TRBD2. The germline gives CDR1 SEHNR, CDR2 FQNEAQ (reference sequence). The trim removed 6 bases at V and 9 bases at J, leaving 13 bases unmatched. The CDR3 has 16 amino acids. Using reference TRBV7-9 and TRBJ2-1 for the parts outside the CDR3, the full variable domain is DTGVSQNPRHKITKRGQNVTFRCDPISEHNRLYWYRQTLGQGPEFLTYFQNEAQLEKSRLLSDRFSAERPKGSFSTLEIQRTEQGDSAMYLCASSIPRSGRAGEQFFGPGTRLTVL.

This clone was seen only a few times. The chain has TRBV2 and TRBJ1-2; unclear D gene. CDR1 is SNHLY, CDR2 FYNNEI, per germline. V lost 5 bases, J lost 6 bases, and 16 bases lay in between. There are 14 residues in the CDR3. CDR3: CASSSRPGGNGYTF. The CDR3 DNA sequence: TGTGCCAGCAGTTCCAGGCCGGGTGGAAATGGCTACACCTTC.

The rearrangement uses TRBV18 and TRBJ2-7; D is tentatively TRBD1 or TRBD2 (6 bases each). Looked up from germline, CDR1 is KGHSH and CDR2 is LQKENI. The CDR3 has 16 residues. Trimming removed 2 bases at V and 0 bases at J, with 14 bases between. The CDR3 DNA reads TGTGCCAGCTCACCAGCACCGGGGGCTAGCTCCTACGAGCAGTACTTC. It is translated as CASSPAPGASSYEQYF.

Many counts were recorded for this clone. The chain uses TRBV25-1 and TRBJ2-2, with D perhaps being TRBD1 or TRBD2 (5 bases each). This CDR3 contains 14 residues. CDR1 is MGHDK, CDR2 SYGVNS, per germline. V was clipped by 6 bases and J by 6 bases, with 14 bases between them. The CDR3 DNA reads as TGTGCCAGCAGGTGGGACGGAGAGGCCGGGGAGCTGTTTTTT. Protein: CASRWDGEAGELFF.

This clone was recorded a few times. This chain links TRBV7-2 with TRBJ1-1; D gene unclear. The germline CDR1 and CDR2 sequences are SGHTA and FQGNSA. The CDR3 covers 16 residues. The V and J ends lost 5 bases and 4 bases respectively, with 20 bases between them. This CDR3 reads CASSRRGTVGSTEAFF. As DNA, the CDR3 is TGTGCCAGCAGCCGAAGAGGAACGGTCGGTAGCACTGAAGCTTTCTTT.

V and J are TRBV19 and TRBJ1-1, with 7 bases identical to TRBD1. Germline assignment: CDR1 LNHDA and CDR2 SQIVND (reference sequence). The trim removed 4 bases at V and 4 bases at J, leaving 6 bases unmatched. This CDR3 is built from 14 residues. The DNA for the CDR3 is TGTGCCAGTAGTACGCAGGGGGATCGCACTGAAGCTTTCTTT. Translated, it gives CASSTQGDRTEAFF.

The V call is TRBV21-1, the J call TRBJ1-1. TRBV21-1 counts as a pseudogene. There are 13 residues in the CDR3. CDR3 sequence: CASSARLNTEAFF. CDR3 sequence (DNA): TGTGCCAGCAGCGCTCGATTGAACACTGAAGCTTTCTTT.

This clone appeared a few times. The gene calls are TRBV10-2 and TRBJ2-1; 8 bases map to TRBD2. The V segment lost 4 bases and the J segment 6 bases; nucleotides outside the gene matches: 8. CDR1 WSHSY and CDR2 SAAADI come from the germline V gene. The CDR3 is 15 residues long. This CDR3 is CASSGSGGGLNEQFF. The CDR3 nucleotides read TGCGCCAGCAGTGGGAGCGGGGGTGGACTCAATGAGCAGTTCTTC.

The chain combines TRBV5-5 with TRBJ1-5, with D perhaps matching TRBD1 (5 bases). V lost 3 bases and J 0 bases, leaving 16 bases between the germline ends. Germline CDR1 and CDR2: SGHKS and YYEKEE (reference sequence). The CDR3 sequence is 17 residues long. CDR3 in amino acids: CASSYYQTAYSNQPQHF. CDR3 DNA: TGTGCCAGCAGCTACTACCAGACAGCATATAGCAATCAGCCCCAGCATTTT.

This sequence joins TRBV7-2 and TRBJ1-2; the D gene is possibly TRBD1 (5 bases). This CDR3 is 13 amino acids long. The germline gives CDR1 SGHTA, CDR2 FQGNSA. V was trimmed by 8 bases and J by 0 bases, leaving 10 bases between them. The CDR3 loop is CASGGGANYGYTF. CDR3 nucleotides: TGTGCCAGCGGTGGGGGAGCTAACTATGGCTACACCTTC.

Details on this clone: A read error may be the cause here, since a much bigger clone is one base away. The same CDR3 also results from other DNA sequences found in this sample. J is TRBJ2-5 and V is TRBV5-1; D possibly corresponds to TRBD1 (6 bases). This CDR3 has 13 residues. The germline V gene encodes CDR1 SGHRS and CDR2 YFSETQ. Trimming shortened V by 2 bases and J by 5 bases, and 10 bases separated the two germline ends. CDR3 DNA sequence: TGCGCCAGCAGCTTTGGCCAGGGGGAGACCCAGTACTTC. It codes for CASSFGQGETQYF.

Turning to this clone: Other nucleotide sequences in the sample specify the same CDR3. This chain links TRBV5-1 with TRBJ2-3; 7 nucleotides line up with TRBD1. V dropped 0 bases and J dropped 4; count of bases not matched to a gene: 5. The CDR3 spans 15 residues. The germline V gene has CDR1 SGHRS and CDR2 YFSETQ. Here the CDR3 DNA reads TGCGCCAGCAGCTTGGCCACAGGGGAAGCAGATACGCAGTATTTT. Translation: CASSLATGEADTQYF.

This sequence joins TRBV2 and TRBJ2-7, with 10 nucleotides matching TRBD2. V was clipped by 8 bases and J by 5 bases; unmatched bases: 6. This CDR3 has 13 residues. Germline values: CDR1 SNHLY, CDR2 FYNNEI. CDR3 residues: CASASGSLDEQYF. Here the CDR3 DNA reads TGTGCCAGCGCTAGCGGGAGTCTCGACGAGCAGTACTTC.

The CDR3: CAVRPGGHQPQHF. The CDR3 nucleotides read TGTGCCGTTCGCCCGGGAGGGCATCAGCCCCAGCATTTT. The V call is TRBV28, the J call TRBJ1-5; D is unclear. V lost 11 bases, J lost 5 bases, and 16 bases lay in between. The CDR3 contains 13 residues. CDR1 is MDHEN, CDR2 SYDVKM, per germline.

The CDR3 nucleotides are TGTGCCAGCAGTTTGGGGCAGACTGGTTACAATGAGCAGTTCTTC. As protein: CASSLGQTGYNEQFF. V usage is TRBV28 and J usage is TRBJ2-1; D perhaps matches TRBD1 (5 bases). Germline V gene data show CDR1 as MDHEN and CDR2 as SYDVKM. Trimming took off 3 bases at V and 4 bases at J, with 13 bases between the two ends. The CDR3 length is 15 residues. The complete variable domain, with remaining parts taken from reference TRBV28 and TRBJ2-1, reads DVKVTQSSRYLVKRTGEKVFLECVQDMDHENMFWYRQDPGLGLRLIYFSYDVKMKEKGDIPEGYSVSREKKERFSLILESASTNQTSMYLCASSLGQTGYNEQFFGPGTRLTVL.

The chain uses TRBV4-1 and TRBJ2-6; the match to TRBD2 covers 8 bases. V dropped 0 bases and J dropped 0; count of bases not matched to a gene: 4. The CDR3 is 18 residues long. Germline assignment: CDR1 MGHRA and CDR2 YSYEKL. CDR3 amino acids: CASSQEGAGVSGANVLTF. DNA for the CDR3: TGCGCCAGCAGCCAAGAGGGAGCGGGAGTCTCTGGGGCCAACGTCCTGACTTTC.

The chain couples TRBV19 to TRBJ2-1; the match to TRBD2 covers 9 bases. V dropped 6 bases and J dropped 9; count of bases not matched to a gene: 12. The germline V gene encodes CDR1 LNHDA and CDR2 SQIVND (reference sequence). This CDR3 spans 15 amino acids. CDR3 residues: CASSTIAGERAEQFF. The CDR3 nucleotides read TGTGCCAGTAGCACTATAGCGGGAGAAAGGGCTGAGCAGTTCTTC.

This clone was detected only a few times. The chain couples TRBV5-5 to TRBJ1-5; no clear D. Between the trimmed V and J ends, which lost 1 base and 0 bases, there was a span of 8 bases. The CDR3 extends over 15 amino acids. Germline-derived CDR1 and CDR2 are SGHKS and YYEKEE (reference sequence). CDR3: CASSLLFNSNQPQHF. Written as DNA, the CDR3 is TGTGCCAGCAGCTTGCTCTTTAATAGCAATCAGCCCCAGCATTTT.

The genes are TRBV7-9 and TRBJ2-1; 10 bases match TRBD2. The CDR3 runs to 14 residues. The V and J ends lost 4 bases and 7 bases, in that order; junction bases with no gene match: 4. Germline values: CDR1 SEHNR, CDR2 FQNEAQ (reference sequence). The CDR3 reads CASSSSGSGNEQFF. The CDR3, as DNA: TGTGCCAGCAGCTCTAGCGGGAGTGGAAATGAGCAGTTCTTC. The full variable domain, its missing parts supplied by reference TRBV7-9 and TRBJ2-1, is DTGVSQNPRHKITKRGQNVTFRCDPISEHNRLYWYRQTLGQGPEFLTYFQNEAQLEKSRLLSDRFSAERPKGSFSTLEIQRTEQGDSAMYLCASSSSGSGNEQFFGPGTRLTVL.